The TCR beta chain described here comes from a study of blood T cell repertoires in COVID-19. Overall study: Donors in the United States, Italy and Spain gave samples during acute or convalescent COVID-19. The cDNA or gDNA used as material had been derived from T cells, B-cell-depleted T cells, or PBMCs.

The CDR3 has 16 amino acids. Germline V lookup: CDR1 MNHNS, CDR2 SASEGT. V gave up 4 bases and J gave up 1 base, with 16 bases separating them. As processed by the authors: Nucleated cell counts were estimated from reference gene primer amplification. Assay used: immunoSEQ multiplex PCR; TCRdb lists only in-frame clones, some missing. V and J calls and clone size are copied from that table; D and trimming were computed from the DNA. The sample carries 150,000 to 200,000 clones, about 88% recorded once. The J gene is TRBJ1-1, the V gene TRBV6-1; D is ambiguous. The TCR was taken from a man aged 18 to 30 who had recovered from COVID-19. Sequences were obtained from peripheral blood. The CDR3 sequence: CASSAWIGGGNTEAFF. Written as DNA, the CDR3 is TGTGCCAGCAGTGCGTGGATAGGCGGAGGGAACACTGAAGCTTTCTTT.